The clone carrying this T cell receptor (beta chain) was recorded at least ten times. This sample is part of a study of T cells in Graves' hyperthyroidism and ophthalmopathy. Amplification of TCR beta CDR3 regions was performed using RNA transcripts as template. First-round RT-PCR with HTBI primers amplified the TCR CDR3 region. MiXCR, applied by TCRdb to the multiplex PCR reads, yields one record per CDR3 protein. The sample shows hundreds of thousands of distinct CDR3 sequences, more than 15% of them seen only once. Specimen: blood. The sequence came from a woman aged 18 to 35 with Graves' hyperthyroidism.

The CDR3 coding sequence is TGTTCATCTATGGCAGACACTGTTGAGCAGTTCTTC. Its protein is CSSMADTVEQFF. The V call is TRBV2, the J call TRBJ2-1, with D unclear. This CDR3 region has 12 residues. Germline loops: CDR1 SNHLY, CDR2 FYNNEI.